This TCR beta chain was identified in a study of shared clonotypes between healthy human individuals. Germline V gene data show CDR1 as SEHNR and CDR2 as FQNEAQ (reference sequence). V lost 6 bases to trimming and J lost 4 bases, with 22 bases between them. This CDR3 comprises 17 residues. Sequenced by immunoSEQ multiplex PCR; TCRdb stores in-frame clones only, minus some. The sample contains around 1.1 million clones, about 72% of which appear only once. This TCR was recovered from a man younger than 30 in good health. Some clones in this sample may be carry-over from other donors' samples. V and J are TRBV7-9 and TRBJ2-1; D may correspond to TRBD1 or TRBD2 (5 bases each). The specimen was memory CD4+ T cells from PBMCs. The subset was: CD45RA-negative fraction. CDR3 amino acids: CASSGVSRDGFYNEQFF. CDR3 nucleotides: TGTGCCAGCAGTGGAGTAAGTAGGGACGGCTTTTACAATGAGCAGTTCTTC.